This is a list of T cell receptor beta chains from one sample in a study of CD8+CD57+ T cells in acquired aplastic anemia. TCRdb re-called the reads through MiXCR, storing one row per CDR3 protein. The table records roughly 63,000 distinct CDR3 sequences, 45% to 60% of them present only once. Sequenced: sorted CD4+, CD8+, or CD8+CD57+ T cells (not recorded which) from PBMCs. These receptors were taken from a human donor in good health, serving as a control. Each CDR3 is given with its conserved first and last residue. The D gene is left open where the match is weak. Size values are once, few and many counts, or a class for expanded clones, and some rows have none.

J gene: TRBJ1-1; D gene: NA; clone size: NA; V gene: TRBV12-3/TRBV12-4; CDR3 protein: CASSFLVNTEAFF; CDR3 DNA: TGTGCCAGCAGTTTTCTGGTTAACACTGAAGCTTTCTTT
J gene: TRBJ1-6; D gene: NA; clone size: many; V gene: TRBV7-9; CDR3 protein: CASSLSNSPLHF; CDR3 DNA: TGTGCCAGCAGCTTAAGTAATTCACCCCTCCACTTT
J gene: TRBJ1-1; D gene: NA; clone size: NA; V gene: TRBV19; CDR3 protein: CASRSGSGTEAFF; CDR3 DNA: TGTGCCAGTAGGTCCGGGTCGGGCACTGAAGCTTTCTTT
J gene: TRBJ2-1; D gene: NA; clone size: many; V gene: TRBV7-9; CDR3 protein: CASSLDVNEQFF; CDR3 DNA: TGTGCCAGCAGCTTGGACGTTAATGAGCAGTTCTTC
J gene: TRBJ2-5; D gene: NA; clone size: NA; V gene: TRBV27; CDR3 protein: CASSLVPPDGTQYF; CDR3 DNA: TGTGCCAGCAGTTTAGTACCGCCAGACGGGACCCAGTACTTC
J gene: TRBJ1-5; D gene: NA; clone size: NA; V gene: TRBV13; CDR3 protein: CASSPGKPQHF; CDR3 DNA: TGTGCCAGCAGCCCTGGGAAGCCCCAGCATTTT
J gene: TRBJ2-7; D gene: TRBD2; clone size: NA; V gene: TRBV10-1; CDR3 protein: CASREGGAGLNIPTSYEQYF; CDR3 DNA: TGCGCCAGCAGGGAGGGAGGGGCAGGGTTGAACATACCTACATCCTACGAGCAGTACTTC
J gene: TRBJ2-7; D gene: TRBD1; clone size: NA; V gene: TRBV15; CDR3 protein: CATSRDRGGAKDYEQYF; CDR3 DNA: TGCGCCACCAGCAGAGATAGAGGGGGCGCGAAAGACTACGAGCAGTACTTC
J gene: TRBJ1-4; D gene: TRBD1; clone size: many; V gene: TRBV7-9; CDR3 protein: CASSHRDSNEKLFF; CDR3 DNA: TGTGCCAGCAGCCACCGGGACAGTAATGAAAAACTGTTTTTT
J gene: TRBJ2-7; D gene: TRBD2; clone size: NA; V gene: TRBV2; CDR3 protein: CASTPWVAGYEQYF; CDR3 DNA: TGTGCCAGCACCCCGTGGGTAGCGGGATACGAGCAGTACTTC
J gene: TRBJ1-4; D gene: TRBD1; clone size: NA; V gene: TRBV19; CDR3 protein: CASSPRDRGHEKLFF; CDR3 DNA: TGTGCCAGCAGCCCAAGGGACAGGGGGCACGAAAAACTGTTTTTT
J gene: TRBJ2-5; D gene: TRBD2; clone size: NA; V gene: TRBV20-1; CDR3 protein: CSASHGTSGRVQETQYF; CDR3 DNA: TGCAGTGCTAGCCACGGGACTAGCGGACGCGTCCAAGAGACCCAGTACTTC
J gene: TRBJ1-5; D gene: NA; clone size: many; V gene: TRBV4-1; CDR3 protein: CASSQDQSSIGQPQHF; CDR3 DNA: TGCGCCAGCAGCCAAGATCAGAGTTCAATAGGGCAGCCCCAGCATTTT
J gene: TRBJ2-2; D gene: TRBD1; clone size: NA; V gene: TRBV29-1; CDR3 protein: CSVKQGAENTGELFF; CDR3 DNA: TGCAGCGTAAAACAGGGGGCGGAGAACACCGGGGAGCTGTTTTTT
J gene: TRBJ1-2; D gene: NA; clone size: NA; V gene: TRBV2; CDR3 protein: CANRRWGTGGYTF; CDR3 DNA: TGTGCCAATAGAAGGTGGGGGACGGGTGGCTACACCTTC
J gene: TRBJ1-4; D gene: TRBD1; clone size: NA; V gene: TRBV29-1; CDR3 protein: CSVARGTNEKLFF; CDR3 DNA: TGCAGCGTAGCCAGGGGGACTAATGAAAAACTGTTTTTT
J gene: TRBJ2-5; D gene: TRBD2; clone size: NA; V gene: TRBV2; CDR3 protein: CASSRTSGGHQETQYF; CDR3 DNA: TGTGCCAGCAGTCGGACTAGCGGGGGTCACCAAGAGACCCAGTACTTC
J gene: TRBJ1-2; D gene: NA; clone size: NA; V gene: TRBV10-3; CDR3 protein: CAINRDTAYGYTF; CDR3 DNA: TGTGCCATCAATCGGGACACAGCCTATGGCTACACCTTC
J gene: TRBJ1-2; D gene: TRBD1; clone size: NA; V gene: TRBV25-1; CDR3 protein: CASSESIGTGVGYIF; CDR3 DNA: TGTGCCAGCAGTGAATCGATTGGGACAGGGGTTGGCTACATCTTC
J gene: TRBJ1-6; D gene: NA; clone size: many; V gene: TRBV6-1; CDR3 protein: CASSELAGLRSPLHF; CDR3 DNA: TGTGCCAGCAGTGAATTAGCAGGGCTAAGGTCACCCCTCCACTTT
J gene: TRBJ1-6; D gene: NA; clone size: many; V gene: TRBV3-1; CDR3 protein: CASSQDSGQANSPLHF; CDR3 DNA: TGTGCCAGCAGCCAAGATAGTGGGCAGGCAAATTCACCCCTCCACTTT
J gene: TRBJ1-2; D gene: TRBD1; clone size: many; V gene: TRBV27; CDR3 protein: CASRPGTGPLPGYTF; CDR3 DNA: TGTGCCAGCCGGCCCGGGACAGGGCCTCTTCCTGGCTACACCTTC
J gene: TRBJ2-7; D gene: TRBD2; clone size: NA; V gene: TRBV20-1; CDR3 protein: CSARPGLAGISYEQYF; CDR3 DNA: TGCAGTGCTAGACCGGGACTAGCGGGGATTTCCTACGAGCAGTACTTC
J gene: TRBJ1-3; D gene: TRBD1; clone size: many; V gene: TRBV13; CDR3 protein: CASTPGTDSGNTIYF; CDR3 DNA: TGTGCCAGCACCCCAGGGACAGATTCTGGAAACACCATATATTTT
J gene: TRBJ1-4; D gene: NA; clone size: NA; V gene: TRBV15; CDR3 protein: CATSKRDNEKLFF; CDR3 DNA: TGTGCCACCTCAAAAAGGGACAATGAAAAACTGTTTTTT
J gene: TRBJ1-5; D gene: NA; clone size: NA; V gene: TRBV15; CDR3 protein: CATSSGGLQAGGNQPQHF; CDR3 DNA: TGTGCCACCAGCAGCGGAGGGTTACAGGCTGGGGGCAATCAGCCCCAGCATTTT
J gene: TRBJ1-2; D gene: NA; clone size: few; V gene: TRBV2; CDR3 protein: CASRQAYGYTF; CDR3 DNA: TGTGCCAGCAGACAGGCTTATGGCTACACCTTC
J gene: TRBJ2-7; D gene: TRBD2; clone size: NA; V gene: TRBV20-1; CDR3 protein: CSALTPNSGEPYEQYF; CDR3 DNA: TGCAGTGCCCTCACGCCGAATAGCGGGGAGCCCTACGAGCAGTACTTC
J gene: TRBJ2-7; D gene: NA; clone size: once; V gene: TRBV10-3; CDR3 protein: CATETGRLYEQCF; CDR3 DNA: TGTGCCACAGAGACAGGCCGATTATACGAGCAGTGCTTC
J gene: TRBJ2-5; D gene: NA; clone size: few; V gene: TRBV7-6; CDR3 protein: CASSLSREETQYF; CDR3 DNA: TGTGCCAGCAGCTTAAGTAGGGAAGAGACCCAGTACTTC
J gene: TRBJ1-5; D gene: TRBD1; clone size: many; V gene: TRBV2; CDR3 protein: CASSRDRGPNQPQHF; CDR3 DNA: TGTGCCAGCAGTAGGGACAGGGGCCCAAATCAGCCCCAGCATTTT
J gene: TRBJ2-5; D gene: NA; clone size: NA; V gene: TRBV20-1; CDR3 protein: CSASVAGATRETQYF; CDR3 DNA: TGCAGTGCTAGCGTGGCAGGGGCAACTAGGGAGACCCAGTACTTC
J gene: TRBJ2-3; D gene: NA; clone size: many; V gene: TRBV6-2/TRBV6-3; CDR3 protein: CASSFASTDTQYF; CDR3 DNA: TGTGCCAGCAGTTTCGCTAGCACAGATACGCAGTATTTT
J gene: TRBJ2-7; D gene: TRBD1; clone size: NA; V gene: TRBV5-1; CDR3 protein: CATVDRVGEQYF; CDR3 DNA: TGCGCCACCGTGGACAGGGTTGGCGAGCAGTACTTC
J gene: TRBJ2-1; D gene: NA; clone size: NA; V gene: TRBV12-3/TRBV12-4; CDR3 protein: CASAPWPGSYNEQFF; CDR3 DNA: TGTGCCAGCGCGCCGTGGCCAGGGTCCTACAATGAGCAGTTCTTC
J gene: TRBJ2-7; D gene: TRBD2; clone size: NA; V gene: TRBV15; CDR3 protein: CATSTGGIVEQYF; CDR3 DNA: TGTGCCACCAGCACCGGGGGGATAGTCGAGCAGTACTTC
J gene: TRBJ1-2; D gene: TRBD1; clone size: many; V gene: TRBV4-2; CDR3 protein: CASSRESRQGEGYTF; CDR3 DNA: TGTGCCAGCAGCCGAGAAAGTAGACAGGGGGAAGGCTACACCTTC
J gene: TRBJ1-1; D gene: NA; clone size: few; V gene: TRBV2; CDR3 protein: CASSDPNLGTEAFF; CDR3 DNA: TGTGCCAGCAGTGACCCAAACCTGGGCACTGAAGCTTTCTTT
J gene: TRBJ2-7; D gene: TRBD1; clone size: NA; V gene: TRBV7-8; CDR3 protein: CASSWGQGASTEQYF; CDR3 DNA: TGTGCCAGCAGCTGGGGACAGGGGGCCTCTACCGAGCAGTACTTC
J gene: TRBJ2-7; D gene: TRBD2; clone size: NA; V gene: TRBV20-1; CDR3 protein: CSAELSGTSDYEQYF; CDR3 DNA: TGCAGTGCTGAACTCTCCGGGACTAGCGACTACGAGCAGTACTTC
J gene: TRBJ1-2; D gene: NA; clone size: NA; V gene: TRBV25-1; CDR3 protein: CASSVGDSGYTF; CDR3 DNA: TGTGCCAGCAGTGTAGGCGACTCTGGCTACACCTTC
J gene: TRBJ1-2; D gene: NA; clone size: NA; V gene: TRBV29-1; CDR3 protein: CSVRTAFFGYTF; CDR3 DNA: TGCAGCGTCCGGACAGCCTTCTTTGGCTACACCTTC
J gene: TRBJ2-5; D gene: TRBD2; clone size: NA; V gene: TRBV19; CDR3 protein: CASSYSGGGPETQYF; CDR3 DNA: TGTGCCAGTAGCTATAGCGGGGGGGGCCCAGAGACCCAGTACTTC
J gene: TRBJ1-1; D gene: NA; clone size: NA; V gene: TRBV25-1; CDR3 protein: CASSEYTDGTEASF; CDR3 DNA: TGTGCCAGCAGCGAATATACGGATGGGACTGAAGCTTCCTTT
J gene: TRBJ1-4; D gene: NA; clone size: many; V gene: TRBV20-1; CDR3 protein: CSARDHEVMDEKLFF; CDR3 DNA: TGCAGTGCTAGAGATCATGAGGTAATGGATGAAAAACTGTTTTTT
J gene: TRBJ2-5; D gene: NA; clone size: few; V gene: TRBV7-6; CDR3 protein: CASSLDGLETQYF; CDR3 DNA: TGTGCCAGCAGCTTAGATGGGCTAGAGACCCAGTACTTC
J gene: TRBJ2-3; D gene: TRBD2; clone size: NA; V gene: TRBV7-3; CDR3 protein: CASSLSASGRSTDTQYF; CDR3 DNA: TGTGCCAGCAGCTTATCGGCTAGCGGGAGGAGCACAGATACGCAGTATTTT
J gene: TRBJ2-7; D gene: NA; clone size: many; V gene: TRBV20-1; CDR3 protein: CSARRGDYEQYF; CDR3 DNA: TGCAGTGCTAGACGGGGAGACTACGAGCAGTACTTC
J gene: TRBJ2-3; D gene: TRBD2; clone size: NA; V gene: TRBV4-2; CDR3 protein: CASSLQPGLAEDTQYF; CDR3 DNA: TGTGCCAGCAGCCTACAGCCGGGACTAGCTGAAGATACGCAGTATTTT
J gene: TRBJ1-6; D gene: TRBD1; clone size: many; V gene: TRBV6-5; CDR3 protein: CASSYSGTGSSSLHF; CDR3 DNA: TGTGCCAGCAGTTACTCGGGGACAGGGAGTTCGTCCCTCCACTTT
J gene: TRBJ1-2; D gene: TRBD1; clone size: few; V gene: TRBV7-9; CDR3 protein: CASSFGTAVNYGYTF; CDR3 DNA: TGTGCCAGCAGCTTTGGGACAGCAGTCAACTATGGCTACACCTTC
J gene: TRBJ2-1; D gene: TRBD2; clone size: NA; V gene: TRBV9; CDR3 protein: CASSVDLAGVHEQFF; CDR3 DNA: TGTGCCAGCAGCGTAGATTTAGCGGGAGTACATGAGCAGTTCTTC
J gene: TRBJ2-7; D gene: NA; clone size: NA; V gene: TRBV5-8; CDR3 protein: CASSLGAGFSYEQYF; CDR3 DNA: TGTGCCAGCAGCTTGGGGGCAGGGTTCTCCTACGAGCAGTACTTC
J gene: TRBJ2-7; D gene: NA; clone size: medium-sized; V gene: TRBV10-3; CDR3 protein: CAISDPAGSSYEQYF; CDR3 DNA: TGTGCCATCAGTGATCCGGCGGGGAGCTCCTACGAGCAGTACTTC
J gene: TRBJ2-7; D gene: TRBD1; clone size: NA; V gene: TRBV7-9; CDR3 protein: CASSPKTGKNEQYF; CDR3 DNA: TGTGCCAGCAGCCCTAAGACAGGGAAGAACGAGCAGTACTTC